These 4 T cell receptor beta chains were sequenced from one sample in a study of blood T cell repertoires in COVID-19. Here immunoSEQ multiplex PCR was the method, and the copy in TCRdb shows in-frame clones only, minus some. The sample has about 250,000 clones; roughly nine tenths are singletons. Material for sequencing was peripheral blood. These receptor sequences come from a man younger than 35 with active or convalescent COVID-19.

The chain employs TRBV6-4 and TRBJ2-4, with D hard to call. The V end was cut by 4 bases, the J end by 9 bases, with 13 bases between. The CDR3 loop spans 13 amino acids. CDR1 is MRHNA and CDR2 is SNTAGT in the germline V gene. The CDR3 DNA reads TGTGCCAGCAGTGCCGATTTCGGTAGCATTCAGTACTTC. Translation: CASSADFGSIQYF.

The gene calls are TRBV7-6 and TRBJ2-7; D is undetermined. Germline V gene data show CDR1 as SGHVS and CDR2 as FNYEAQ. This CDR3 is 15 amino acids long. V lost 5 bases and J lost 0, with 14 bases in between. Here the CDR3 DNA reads TGTGCCAGCAGCCCCCCCGGCGGCCGCTCCTACGAGCAGTACTTC. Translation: CASSPPGGRSYEQYF.

This CDR3 reads CASSPGVPTDPYEQYF. CDR3 coding DNA: TGTGCCAGCAGCCCGGGGGTTCCAACCGACCCCTACGAGCAGTACTTC. The J gene is TRBJ2-7, the V gene TRBV7-8; possibly TRBD2 for D (6 bases). V lost 5 bases and J lost 2, with 19 bases in between. This CDR3 comprises 16 residues. Germline V gives CDR1 SGHVS, CDR2 FQNEAQ. Combining the CDR3 with reference TRBV7-8 and TRBJ2-7 gives the whole variable domain GAGVSQSPRYKVAKRGQDVALRCDPISGHVSLFWYQQALGQGPEFLTYFQNEAQLDKSGLPSDRFFAERPEGSVSTLKIQRTQQEDSAVYLCASSPGVPTDPYEQYFGPGTRLTVT.

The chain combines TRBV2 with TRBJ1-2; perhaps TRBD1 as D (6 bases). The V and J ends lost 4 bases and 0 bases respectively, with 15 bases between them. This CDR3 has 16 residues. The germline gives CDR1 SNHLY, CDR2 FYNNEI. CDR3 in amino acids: CASSVTKDRTNYGYTF. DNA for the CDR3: TGTGCCAGCAGTGTTACGAAGGACAGAACTAACTATGGCTACACCTTC.